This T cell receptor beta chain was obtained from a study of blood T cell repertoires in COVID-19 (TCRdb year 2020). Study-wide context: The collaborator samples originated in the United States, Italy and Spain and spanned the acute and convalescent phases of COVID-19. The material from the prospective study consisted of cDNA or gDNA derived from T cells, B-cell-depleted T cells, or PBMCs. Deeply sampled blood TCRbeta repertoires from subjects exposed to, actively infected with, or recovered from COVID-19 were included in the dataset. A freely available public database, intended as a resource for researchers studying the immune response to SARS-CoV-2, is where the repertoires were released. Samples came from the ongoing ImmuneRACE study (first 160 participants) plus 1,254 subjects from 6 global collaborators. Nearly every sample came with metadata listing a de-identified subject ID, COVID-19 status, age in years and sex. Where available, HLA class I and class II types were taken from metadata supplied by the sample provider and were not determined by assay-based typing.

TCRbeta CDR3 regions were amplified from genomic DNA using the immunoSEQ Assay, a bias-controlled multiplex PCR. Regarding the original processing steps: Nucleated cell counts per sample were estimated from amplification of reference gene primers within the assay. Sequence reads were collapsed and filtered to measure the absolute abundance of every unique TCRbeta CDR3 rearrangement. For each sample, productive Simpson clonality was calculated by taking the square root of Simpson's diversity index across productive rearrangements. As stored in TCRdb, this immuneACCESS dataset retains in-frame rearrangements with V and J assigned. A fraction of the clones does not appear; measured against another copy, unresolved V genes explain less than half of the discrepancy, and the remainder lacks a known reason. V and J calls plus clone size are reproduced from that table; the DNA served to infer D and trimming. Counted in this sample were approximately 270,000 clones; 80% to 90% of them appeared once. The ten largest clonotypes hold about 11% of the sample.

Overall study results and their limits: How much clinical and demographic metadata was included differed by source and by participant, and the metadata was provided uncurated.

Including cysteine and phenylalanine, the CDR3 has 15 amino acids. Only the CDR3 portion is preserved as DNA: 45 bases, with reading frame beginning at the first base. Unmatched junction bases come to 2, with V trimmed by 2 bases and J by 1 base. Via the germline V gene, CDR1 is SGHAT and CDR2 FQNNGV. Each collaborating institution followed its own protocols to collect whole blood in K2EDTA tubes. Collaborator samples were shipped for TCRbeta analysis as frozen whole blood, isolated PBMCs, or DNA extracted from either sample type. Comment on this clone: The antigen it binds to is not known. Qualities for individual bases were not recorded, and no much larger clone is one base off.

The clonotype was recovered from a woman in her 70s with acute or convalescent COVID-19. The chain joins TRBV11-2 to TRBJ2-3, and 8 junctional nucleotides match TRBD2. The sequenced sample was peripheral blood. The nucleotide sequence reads TGTGCCAGCAGCTTACGAGCGGGGGGCACAGATACGCAGTATTTT. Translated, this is CASSLRAGGTDTQYF.